The entry that follows covers one T cell receptor (beta chain) sequence. Its antigen is currently unknown. V dropped 0 bases and J dropped 10; count of bases not matched to a gene: 7. The length of the CDR3 is 16 residues. The germline gives CDR1 SGHTA, CDR2 FQGNSA. This entry belongs to a study of T cell responses to AZD1222 COVID-19 vaccine. This table comes from immunoSEQ multiplex PCR, and its TCRdb copy is limited to in-frame clones, with some not included. The repertoire holds more than 80,000 clones, with approximately 83% as singletons. Overall study findings and caveats: Vaccination with two AZD1222 doses was followed by a rise in Spike-specific TCR breadth and depth. With dominance at 160-218 and 743-854, vaccine-associated CD4 TCRs spanned spike.

This TCR derives from an adult who received the AZD1222 COVID-19 vaccine. This chain joins TRBV7-2 and TRBJ1-6, with TRBD1 identical over 9 bases. Sample: peripheral blood, taken 28 days after the second AZD1222 dose. CDR3 protein: CASSLATGTGQSPLHF. Written as DNA, the CDR3 is TGTGCCAGCAGCTTAGCCACCGGGACAGGGCAATCACCCCTCCACTTT.